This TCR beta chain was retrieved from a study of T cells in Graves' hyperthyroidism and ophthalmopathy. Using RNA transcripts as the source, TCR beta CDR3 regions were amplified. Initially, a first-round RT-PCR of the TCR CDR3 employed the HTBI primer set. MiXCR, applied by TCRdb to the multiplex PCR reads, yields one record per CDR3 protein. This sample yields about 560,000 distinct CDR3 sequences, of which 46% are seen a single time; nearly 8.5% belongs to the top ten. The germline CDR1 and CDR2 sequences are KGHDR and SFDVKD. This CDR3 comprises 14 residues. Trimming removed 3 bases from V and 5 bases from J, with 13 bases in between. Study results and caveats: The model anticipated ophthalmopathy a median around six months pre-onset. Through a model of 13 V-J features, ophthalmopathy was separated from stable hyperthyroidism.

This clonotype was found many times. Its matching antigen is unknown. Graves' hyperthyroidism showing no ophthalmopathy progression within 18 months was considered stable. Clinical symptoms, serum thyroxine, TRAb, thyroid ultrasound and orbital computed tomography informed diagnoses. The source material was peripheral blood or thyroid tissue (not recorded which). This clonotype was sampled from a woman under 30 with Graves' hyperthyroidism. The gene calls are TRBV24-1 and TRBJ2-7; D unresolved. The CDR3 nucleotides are TGTGCCACCAGTGATACAAATGACCAGGACGAGCAGTACTTC. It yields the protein CATSDTNDQDEQYF.